The 31 T cell receptor beta chains below come from one sample, sequenced in a study of T cells in Graves' hyperthyroidism and ophthalmopathy. It was RNA transcripts that yielded the amplified TCR beta CDR3 regions. TCR CDR3 regions were first amplified by RT-PCR with HTBI primers. TCRdb passed the multiplex PCR reads through MiXCR, listing each CDR3 protein once. Altogether around 340,000 distinct CDR3 sequences are present, roughly 20% being singletons, with the ten largest covering under 55%. Sequenced material: blood. The receptor set was obtained from a woman between 50 and 59 years old with Graves' hyperthyroidism.

This clonotype was counted at least ten times. This rearrangement joins TRBV12-3 or TRBV12-4 to TRBJ2-2; maybe TRBD2 (5 bases). Trimming left V 1 base short and J 6 bases short, with 6 bases between. The CDR3 runs 13 residues. The CDR3 DNA reads TGTGCCAGCAGTTTAGGGGGAGCCGGGGAGCTGTTTTTT. It encodes CASSLGGAGELFF.

Points on this clonotype: A much larger clonotype is one base distant, so this may be a read error. V gene TRBV7-9 combines with J gene TRBJ2-7, with 10 positions matching TRBD2. This CDR3 region has 16 residues. V lost 2 bases, J lost 7 bases, and 11 bases stayed unmatched. The germline CDR1 and CDR2 sequences are SEHNR and FQNEAQ (reference sequence). CDR3 nucleotides: TGTGCCAGCAGCTTATTTACGAGCGGGAGGGGTAATGAGCAGTACTTC. This gives the protein CASSLFTSGRGNEQYF.

This clonotype has a count of ten or more. The chain uses TRBV9 and TRBJ1-1; perhaps TRBD1 as D (5 bases). Germline V lookup: CDR1 SGDLS, CDR2 YYNGEE. The CDR3 consists of 17 residues. The germline V and J ends were trimmed by 0 bases and 0 bases, with 15 bases remaining between them. DNA of the CDR3: TGTGCCAGCAGCGTAGGAGGTTGGGGCAGGATGAACACTGAAGCTTTCTTT. It translates to CASSVGGWGRMNTEAFF.

This clonotype was recorded at least ten times. The chain has TRBV2 and TRBJ2-7; perhaps TRBD1 as D (6 bases). The CDR3 is 14 residues long. V gave up 2 bases and J gave up 6 bases, with 14 bases separating them. Germline-derived CDR1 and CDR2 are SNHLY and FYNNEI. The CDR3 protein is CASSELGATGEQYF. In DNA, the CDR3 is TGTGCCAGCAGTGAATTGGGGGCCACCGGCGAGCAGTACTTC.

The genes are TRBV5-1 and TRBJ2-3; D unresolved. Germline V gives CDR1 SGHRS, CDR2 YFSETQ. The V end was cut by 9 bases, the J end by 2 bases, with 16 bases between. This CDR3 contains 14 residues. The CDR3, as DNA: TGCGCCACCTCATTTTCCTTCTCCACAGATACGCAGTATTTT. Translated, it gives CATSFSFSTDTQYF.

The V and J genes are TRBV7-3 and TRBJ1-2; D not certain. V lost 3 bases, J lost 4 bases, and 9 bases lay in between. There are 13 residues in the CDR3. Germline assignment: CDR1 SGHTA and CDR2 FQGTGA. In DNA, the CDR3 is TGTGCCAGCAGCTTGGGGTTTAGCTATGGCTACACCTTC. This sequence encodes CASSLGFSYGYTF.

This clonotype was observed many times. The chain combines TRBV7-3 with TRBJ2-3; D unresolved. The CDR3 consists of 13 residues. V lost 1 base and J 3 bases, leaving 5 bases between the germline ends. Germline assignment: CDR1 SGHTA and CDR2 FQGTGA. CDR3: CASSLIPTDTQYF. As DNA, the CDR3 is TGTGCCAGCAGCTTAATACCGACAGATACGCAGTATTTT.

As regards this clonotype: Since no conserved phenylalanine or tryptophan closes the CDR3, a read error is the likely cause. The rearrangement links TRBV3-1 to TRBJ2-7, with no clear D. Germline lookup yields CDR1 LGHDT and CDR2 YNNKEL (reference sequence). The CDR3 totals 12 residues. The V end lost 0 bases, the J end lost 9 bases, and 9 bases lay between the germline ends. CDR3 sequence reads: CASSQDLERQYL. CDR3 bases: TGTGCCAGCAGCCAAGACCTAGAGAGGCAGTACCTC.

This clonotype occurred many times. V gene TRBV7-8 combines with J gene TRBJ2-7, with 8 bases that match TRBD1. CDR1 SGHVS and CDR2 FQNEAQ come from the germline V gene. CDR3 length: 12 residues. Trimming took 6 bases from V and 5 from J; bases not matched to a gene: 3. CDR3 loop: CASRRTGNEQYF. CDR3 in DNA: TGTGCCAGCAGGCGGACAGGGAACGAGCAGTACTTC.

The chain combines TRBV10-3 with TRBJ1-3, with a tentative D call TRBD1 (6 bases). The ends were cut back, 7 bases at V and 0 bases at J, with 13 bases in the middle. This CDR3 comprises 15 residues. Looked up from germline, CDR1 is ENHRY and CDR2 is SYGVKD. The CDR3 is CAITEGQNSGNTIYF. The CDR3 coding sequence is TGTGCCATCACCGAAGGACAGAACTCTGGAAACACCATATATTTT.

This clonotype was counted at least ten times. V is TRBV6-1 and J is TRBJ1-4; no definite D call. This CDR3 contains 13 residues. Germline lookup yields CDR1 MNHNS and CDR2 SASEGT. Trimming removed 0 bases at V and 8 bases at J, with 7 bases between. The CDR3 nucleotides read TGTGCCAGCAGTGAAGCCAAACAGGAAAAACTGTTTTTT. Translating gives CASSEAKQEKLFF.

This clonotype occurred a few times. The gene calls are TRBV7-9 and TRBJ1-5, with D maybe TRBD1 (5 bases). Germline-derived CDR1 and CDR2 are SEHNR and FQNEAQ (reference sequence). The CDR3 is made up of 13 amino acids. Trimming removed 5 bases at V and 6 bases at J, with 11 bases between. CDR3 sequence reads: CASSPGTTQPQHF. CDR3 nucleotide sequence: TGTGCCAGCAGCCCTGGGACTACTCAGCCCCAGCATTTT.

Concerning this clonotype: With a much larger clone just one base away, this may be a read error. The chain uses TRBV11-2 and TRBJ1-2; D remains ambiguous. This CDR3 is built from 13 residues. CDR1 and CDR2 from the germline V gene are SGHAT and FQNNGV. V shed 4 bases and J shed 3 bases, with 9 bases lying between them. This CDR3 reads CASSSTSDYGYTF. The CDR3 DNA reads as TGTGCCAGCAGCTCAACTTCAGACTATGGCTACACCTTC.

The chain has TRBV13 and TRBJ2-5; D uncertain. This CDR3 is 12 amino acids long. V lost 0 bases and J 7 bases, leaving 6 bases between the germline ends. Germline V CDR1 and CDR2: PRHDT, FYEKMQ (reference sequence). This chain's CDR3 is CASSLGRMTQYF. The CDR3 DNA follows: TGTGCCAGCAGCTTAGGCCGGATGACCCAGTACTTC.

At least ten counts were recorded for this clonotype. The V and J genes are TRBV28 and TRBJ2-7; TRBD2 matches 8 bases. Trimming cost V 7 bases and J 5 bases; bases outside gene matches: 13. The CDR3 extends over 15 amino acids. The V gene's germline CDR1 is MDHEN and CDR2 SYDVKM. The CDR3 DNA sequence: TGTGCCAGCACTCTCGGGGGGGGCGCTCGGGACGAGCAGTACTTC. Amino acids: CASTLGGGARDEQYF.

This clonotype showed up many times. The chain recombines TRBV27 with TRBJ2-1, with TRBD2 matching 8 bases. The V gene's germline CDR1 is MNHEY and CDR2 SMNVEV (reference sequence). Trimming took 3 bases from V and 7 from J; bases not matched to a gene: 11. The CDR3 has 16 amino acids. CDR3 in amino acids: CASSFSRAGGLNEQFF. The CDR3 DNA reads as TGTGCCAGCAGTTTCTCCCGGGCGGGAGGCCTGAATGAGCAGTTCTTC.

The chain is built from TRBV27 and TRBJ1-2; a weak D match, TRBD1 (6 bases). Germline V gene lookup returns CDR1 MNHEY and CDR2 SMNVEV (reference sequence). V was cut by 0 bases and J by 8 bases, with 13 bases left in between. This CDR3 is built from 14 residues. The CDR3 loop reads CASSLSITGKGYTF. The CDR3, as DNA: TGTGCCAGCAGTTTATCGATAACAGGGAAGGGCTACACCTTC.

The rearrangement joins TRBV7-9 to TRBJ2-1, with no clear D. The CDR3 is 12 residues long. The ends were cut back, 4 bases at V and 6 bases at J, with 7 bases in the middle. In germline, CDR1 is SEHNR, CDR2 FQNEAQ (reference sequence). CDR3 DNA sequence: TGTGCCAGCAGCTCGACATTCAATGAGCAGTTCTTC. It translates to CASSSTFNEQFF.

This clonotype was observed a handful of times. This chain joins TRBV5-6 and TRBJ1-4; TRBD1 aligns across 9 bases. CDR3 length: 15 amino acids. Trimming took 4 bases from V and 10 from J; bases not matched to a gene: 11. Germline V gene lookup returns CDR1 SGHDT and CDR2 YYEEEE. The CDR3 reads CASSGRDRDAAKLFF. CDR3 bases: TGTGCCAGCAGCGGACGGGACAGGGATGCTGCAAAACTGTTTTTT.

The chain uses TRBV27 and TRBJ2-5; D not certain. The CDR3 consists of 14 residues. Germline CDR1 and CDR2: MNHEY and SMNVEV (reference sequence). Deletions cut 1 base from V and 0 bases from J, with 6 bases between. The CDR3 DNA is TGTGCCAGCAGTTTATTTGGATACCAAGAGACCCAGTACTTC. Translation gives CASSLFGYQETQYF.

This clonotype came up many times. V usage is TRBV20-1 and J usage is TRBJ1-1, with D unresolved. V was cut by 6 bases and J by 4 bases, with 15 bases left in between. Germline V gene data show CDR1 as DFQATT and CDR2 as SNEGSKA (reference sequence). The CDR3 runs 13 residues. This CDR3 is CSAGMDVVTEAFF. The CDR3, as DNA: TGCAGTGCAGGGATGGACGTGGTCACTGAAGCTTTCTTT.

This clonotype was recorded many times. The J gene is TRBJ2-3, the V gene TRBV3-1, with TRBD2 matching 11 bases. The CDR3 length is 17 residues. Trimming cost V 1 base and J 0 bases; bases outside gene matches: 3. The germline CDR1 and CDR2 sequences are LGHDT and YNNKEL (reference sequence). In DNA form, the CDR3 reads TGTGCCAGCAGCCAAGCACTAGCGGGGGCCAGCACAGATACGCAGTATTTT. Protein sequence: CASSQALAGASTDTQYF.

This clonotype was recorded at least ten times. The chain links TRBV10-3 to TRBJ2-7; tentative D call: TRBD1 (6 bases). Trimming removed 1 base from V and 2 bases from J, with 24 bases in between. The CDR3 covers 19 residues. Germline lookup yields CDR1 ENHRY and CDR2 SYGVKD. As DNA, the CDR3 is TGTGCCATCAGTGAGTTGAGCCCCAGGGGTCCCGAGAAGGCCTACGAGCAGTACGTC. Its translation is CAISELSPRGPEKAYEQYV.

This clonotype was counted a single time. A far more abundant clone sits one base away, making this likely a read error. V and J are TRBV12-3 or TRBV12-4 and TRBJ2-5; D not resolved. V lost 2 bases and J lost 3, with 7 bases in between. CDR3 length: 13 residues. The CDR3 reads CASSLHSKETQYF. The CDR3 nucleotides are TGTGCCAGCAGTTTACACAGCAAAGAGACCCAGTACTTC.

The V and J genes are TRBV30 and TRBJ1-6; D call uncertain. The CDR3 contains 14 residues. The ends were cut back, 1 base at V and 4 bases at J, with 8 bases in the middle. Germline V gene sequence: CDR1 GTSNPN, CDR2 SVGIG (reference sequence). The CDR3 is CAWSGGMYNSPLHF. The CDR3 DNA sequence: TGTGCCTGGAGTGGCGGGATGTATAATTCACCCCTCCACTTT.

This clonotype was seen ten or more times. The chain links TRBV11-2 to TRBJ2-3; TRBD2 matches 8 bases. Trimming removed 4 bases from V and 2 bases from J; junction bases left unmatched: 8. This CDR3 has 16 amino acids. Germline V CDR1 and CDR2: SGHAT, FQNNGV. In DNA, the CDR3 is TGTGCCAGCAGCTCGTACCCAGCGGGGGCCACAGATACGCAGTATTTT. Residues: CASSSYPAGATDTQYF.

This clonotype was recorded at least ten times. The rearrangement joins TRBV6-1 to TRBJ1-2; weak D call: TRBD1 (5 bases). V lost 5 bases and J lost 7, with 17 bases in between. Germline V lookup: CDR1 MNHNS, CDR2 SASEGT. This CDR3 is built from 14 residues. The CDR3 protein is CASSRRDGLTGYTF. The CDR3 region has the DNA TGTGCCAGCAGTCGCCGGGACGGTCTAACTGGCTACACCTTC.

Many counts were recorded for this clonotype. The chain links TRBV3-1 to TRBJ2-1, with D possibly being TRBD1 (6 bases). This CDR3 has 16 amino acids. Trimming removed 4 bases from V and 8 bases from J, with 21 bases in between. CDR1 LGHDT and CDR2 YNNKEL come from the germline V gene (reference sequence). CDR3 in DNA: TGTGCCAGCAGCCCCTCATTGCAGGGGAATGTGGATGAGCAGTTCTTC. Protein: CASSPSLQGNVDEQFF.

This clonotype came up many times. The chain recombines TRBV28 with TRBJ1-4; D gene uncertain. The CDR3 loop spans 14 amino acids. V was pared by 4 bases and J by 11 bases, with 17 bases between. Per germline, CDR1 MDHEN and CDR2 SYDVKM. The CDR3: CASSSIDTKGKLFF. The CDR3 DNA reads TGTGCCAGCAGTTCCATTGACACGAAGGGTAAACTGTTTTTT.

The chain recombines TRBV2 with TRBJ2-5; D is uncertain. V gave up 0 bases and J gave up 7 bases, with 6 bases separating them. The CDR3 totals 12 residues. Looked up from germline, CDR1 is SNHLY and CDR2 is FYNNEI. CDR3 sequence (DNA): TGTGCCAGCAGTGAAGCGCTAGGGACCCAGTACTTC. Protein product: CASSEALGTQYF. The whole variable domain, remainder taken from reference TRBV2 and TRBJ2-5, is EPEVTQTPSHQVTQMGQEVILRCVPISNHLYFYWYRQILGQKVEFLVSFYNNEISEKSEIFDDQFSVERPDGSNFTLKIRSTKLEDSAMYFCASSEALGTQYFGPGTRLLVL.

This clonotype was found a few times. CDR3 in amino acids: CASSDYPYEQYF. In DNA, the CDR3 is TGTGCCAGCAGCGACTATCCCTACGAGCAGTACTTC. The chain couples TRBV28 to TRBJ2-7, with a tentative D call TRBD2 (5 bases). V lost 6 bases and J 2 bases, leaving 8 bases between the germline ends. CDR1 MDHEN and CDR2 SYDVKM come from the germline V gene. The CDR3 spans 12 residues.